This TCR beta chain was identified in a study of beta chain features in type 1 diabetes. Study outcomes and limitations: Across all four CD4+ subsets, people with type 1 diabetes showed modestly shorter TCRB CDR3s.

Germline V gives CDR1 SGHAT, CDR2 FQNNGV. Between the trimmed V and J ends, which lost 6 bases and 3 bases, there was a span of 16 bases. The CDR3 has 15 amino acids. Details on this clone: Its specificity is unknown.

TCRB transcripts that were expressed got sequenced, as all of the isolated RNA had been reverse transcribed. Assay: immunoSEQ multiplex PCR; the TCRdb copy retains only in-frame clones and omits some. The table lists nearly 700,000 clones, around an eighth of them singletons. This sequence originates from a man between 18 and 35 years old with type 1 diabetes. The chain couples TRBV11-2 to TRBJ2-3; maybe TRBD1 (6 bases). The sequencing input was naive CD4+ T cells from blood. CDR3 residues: CASSTGQGWTDTQYF. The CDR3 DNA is TGTGCCAGCAGTACGGGGCAGGGGTGGACAGATACGCAGTATTTT.